The 9 T cell receptor beta chains below were found in one sample sequenced in a study of glioma-infiltrating T cells. TCR alpha and beta CDR3 regions were amplified from RNA using iRepertoire nested multiplex PCR. Each CDR3 protein gets one entry after TCRdb re-called the multiplex PCR reads with MiXCR. The repertoire holds approximately 18,000 distinct CDR3 sequences, with roughly 60% as singletons. The sample taken for sequencing was glioma tissue, nonneoplastic brain tissue, or PBMCs (not recorded which). The receptors come from a human donor with low-grade glioma or glioblastoma, undergoing nonglioma brain surgery, or in good health (not recorded which).

This sequence joins TRBV29-1 and TRBJ2-7; D unresolved. This CDR3 comprises 11 residues. The germline V gene has CDR1 SQVTM and CDR2 ANQGSEA. The CDR3 here is CSWRNSYEQYF. Written as DNA, the CDR3 is TGCTCCTGGCGTAACTCCTACGAGCAGTACTTC.

The chain carries TRBV6-2 or TRBV6-3 and TRBJ2-3; 9 nucleotides align to TRBD1. CDR3 length: 16 amino acids. Trimming cost V 2 bases and J 4 bases; bases outside gene matches: 7. Germline V CDR1 and CDR2: MNHEY, SVGEGT. The CDR3 sequence: CASSYLPGQGPDTQYF. Here the CDR3 DNA reads TGTGCCAGCAGTTACCTCCCGGGACAGGGCCCAGATACGCAGTATTTT.

This chain links TRBV20-1 with TRBJ1-5; D uncertain. V lost 1 base to trimming and J lost 8 bases, with 18 bases between them. Germline CDR1 DFQATT, CDR2 SNEGSKA (reference sequence). The CDR3 consists of 15 residues. The CDR3 is CSARVRQSLDKPQHF. The CDR3 region has the DNA TGCAGTGCTAGAGTTCGACAATCTTTGGATAAGCCCCAGCATTTT.

The chain uses TRBV15 and TRBJ2-3; TRBD2 agrees at 7 bases. V lost 0 bases and J lost 4; bases outside the gene matches: 4. The CDR3 loop spans 15 amino acids. From germline, CDR1 is LNHNV and CDR2 YYDKDF (reference sequence). For the CDR3, the DNA is TGTGCCACCAGCAGAGAGAGTCTAGCGGCAGATACGCAGTATTTT. The encoded protein is CATSRESLAADTQYF.

The chain is built from TRBV6-6 and TRBJ2-5; D ambiguous. The CDR3 sequence is 13 residues long. Germline lookup yields CDR1 MNHNY and CDR2 SVGAGI (reference sequence). The CDR3 nucleotides read TGTGTTAGCAGTTACGGTGGGTCCGAGACCCAGTACTTC. Residues: CVSSYGGSETQYF.

Within the sample, this clonotype is medium-sized. DNA for the CDR3: TGTGCCAGCAGTTTAGTTCCGTCCTACGAGCAGTACTTC. It is translated as CASSLVPSYEQYF. V and J are TRBV27 and TRBJ2-7; D is unclear. Germline V gives CDR1 MNHEY, CDR2 SMNVEV (reference sequence). The CDR3 is 13 amino acids. V lost 2 bases, J lost 1 base, and 6 bases lay in between.

With regard to this clonotype: Mismatch with germline at one junction end may stem from a read error. The V gene is TRBV29-1, the J gene TRBJ1-2; tentative D call: TRBD1 (6 bases). In germline, CDR1 is SQVTM, CDR2 ANQGSEA. CDR3 length: 14 amino acids. The CDR3, as DNA: TGCAGCGTTGAAGGGGACGAGGGGGTTTATGGCTTCACCTTC. It specifies CSVEGDEGVYGFTF.

This clonotype turned up a few times. The chain joins TRBV29-1 to TRBJ1-1; weak D call: TRBD1 (5 bases). CDR3 length equals 14 residues. Germline CDR1 reads SQVTM; CDR2 reads ANQGSEA. Trimming took off 0 bases at V and 0 bases at J, with 8 bases between the two ends. The CDR3 spells CSVEDLGLNTEAFF. The CDR3 nucleotides are TGCAGCGTTGAAGATCTGGGGCTGAACACTGAAGCTTTCTTT.

This chain links TRBV27 with TRBJ2-1; a weak D match, TRBD2 (6 bases). This CDR3 spans 15 amino acids. The ends were cut back, 5 bases at V and 8 bases at J, with 19 bases in the middle. The germline gives CDR1 MNHEY, CDR2 SMNVEV (reference sequence). For the CDR3, the DNA is TGTGCCAGCAGTAGGCGACTAGGGCTAACTCATGAGCAGTTCTTC. Translated: CASSRRLGLTHEQFF.